This T cell receptor (beta chain) emerged from a study of persistence of HIV-infected CD4 T cells. This clone was seen once. The antigen is unknown. Points from the study as a whole: The rare CMV-responding cells with HIV-1 proviruses were not separately TCR-sequenced.

The immunoSEQ assay was version 4, run in survey mode. Using immunoSEQ multiplex PCR, the repertoire was profiled, and TCRdb retains in-frame clones only, with some absent. The sample comprises about 43,000 clones, roughly nine tenths of which are singletons, and over 0.9% rests with the top ten. Anti-CD3/anti-CD28 beads served as a nonspecific positive control stimulus. Responding CD4+ T cells were sorted by upregulation of both CD40 ligand and CD69. These HIV-1-infected adults initiated suppressive ART in chronic infection. With 6 bases clipped from V and 7 bases from J, the junction kept 3 bases outside the gene matches. The CDR3 covers 12 residues. Looked up from germline, CDR1 is SGHVS and CDR2 is FQNEAQ.

The TCR comes from an adult man with HIV who was CMV-seropositive. The rearrangement links TRBV7-8 to TRBJ2-4; 7 nucleotides line up with TRBD2. The material was CD4+ T cells sorted from PBMCs after approximately 19-hour stimulation, obtained from a patient who received antiretroviral therapy. The CDR3 spells CASSTGGNIQYF. CDR3 DNA: TGTGCCAGCAGTACCGGGGGGAACATTCAGTACTTC.